This TCR beta chain was recorded in a study of cytomegalovirus exposure and HLA in healthy donors. After removal of 4 bases from V and 4 bases from J, the junction contained 14 bases not matched to a gene. The CDR3 spans 17 residues. Germline V gene data show CDR1 as SGHAT and CDR2 as FQNNGV. The PCR made use of 60 Vbeta and 13 Jbeta primers. TCRdb's table, derived via immunoSEQ multiplex PCR, lists solely in-frame clones and lacks some. In all, the sample yields 45,000 to 55,000 clones. Sequenced: PBMCs. This sequence was found in a woman in her 50s in good health and CMV-seropositive. This chain connects TRBV11-2 to TRBJ1-2; 8 bases map to TRBD1. CDR3: CASSSHVTAGTGYGYTF. As DNA, the CDR3 is TGTGCCAGCAGCTCACACGTAACCGCCGGGACAGGCTATGGCTACACCTTC.